These 26 T cell receptor beta chains originate from one sample sequenced in a study of cytomegalovirus exposure and HLA in healthy donors. PCR primers comprised 60 Vbeta and 13 Jbeta primers. Assay: immunoSEQ multiplex PCR; the TCRdb copy retains only in-frame clones and omits some. The sample lists around 190,000 clones; more than 70% were seen once. The sequenced sample was PBMCs. The receptor source for this set is a man aged 25 to 40 in good health and CMV-seropositive.

The chain recombines TRBV5-1 with TRBJ1-1; D possibly corresponds to TRBD1 (6 bases). Germline V gives CDR1 SGHRS, CDR2 YFSETQ. Trimming left V 2 bases short and J 0 bases short, with 11 bases between. The CDR3 sequence is 15 residues long. CDR3 sequence (DNA): TGCGCCAGCAGCTTAGGGGGGGTAGTGAACACTGAAGCTTTCTTT. It encodes CASSLGGVVNTEAFF.

The chain combines TRBV4-2 with TRBJ2-7; no clear D gene. The ends were cut back, 1 base at V and 2 bases at J, with 9 bases in the middle. Per germline, CDR1 LGHNA and CDR2 YNFKEQ. The CDR3 has 14 amino acids. The CDR3 sequence: CASSQGSDTYEQYF. CDR3 coding DNA: TGTGCCAGCAGCCAAGGTTCAGATACCTACGAGCAGTACTTC.

The gene calls are TRBV6-5 and TRBJ2-7; tentatively, D is TRBD2 (5 bases). Trimming shortened V by 0 bases and J by 6 bases, and 12 bases separated the two germline ends. Germline V gene lookup returns CDR1 MNHEY and CDR2 SVGAGI. The CDR3 covers 14 residues. For the CDR3, the DNA is TGTGCCAGCAGTTACTCTCCGGGTGGAGGCGAGCAGTACTTC. This sequence encodes CASSYSPGGGEQYF.

J is TRBJ2-3 and V is TRBV7-2, with 11 positions matching TRBD2. The CDR3 has 15 amino acids. J was trimmed by 4 bases and V by 5 bases; bases with no gene match: 5. Germline V lookup: CDR1 SGHTA, CDR2 FQGNSA. CDR3 coding DNA: TGTGCCAGCAGCCAACTAGCGGGAGTGGCAGATACGCAGTATTTT. This sequence encodes CASSQLAGVADTQYF.

CDR3 in DNA: TGTGCCAGCAGCCCTCTGGGGGGGAGGGATGAAAAACTGTTTTTT. This gives the protein CASSPLGGRDEKLFF. The chain has TRBV4-2 and TRBJ1-4; possibly TRBD1 for D (5 bases). The CDR3 loop spans 15 amino acids. Deletions cut 4 bases from V and 6 bases from J, with 15 bases between. Looked up from germline, CDR1 is LGHNA and CDR2 is YNFKEQ.

This clone turned up a few times. V gene TRBV11-2 combines with J gene TRBJ2-7, with D possibly being TRBD1 (6 bases). The CDR3 spans 17 residues. Trimming took 1 base from V and 0 from J, leaving 16 bases between them. CDR1 is SGHAT and CDR2 is FQNNGV in the germline V gene. The CDR3 spells CASSLVWGQGSSYEQYF. The CDR3 nucleotides are TGTGCCAGCAGCTTAGTATGGGGTCAGGGGAGCTCCTACGAGCAGTACTTC.

The V and J genes are TRBV5-1 and TRBJ2-7, with 9 bases that match TRBD1. CDR1 SGHRS and CDR2 YFSETQ come from the germline V gene. V lost 4 bases, J lost 7 bases, and 9 bases stayed unmatched. CDR3 length equals 14 residues. This CDR3 is CASSRDRAAWEQYF. As DNA, the CDR3 is TGCGCCAGCAGCCGGGACAGGGCGGCTTGGGAGCAGTACTTC.

The gene calls are TRBV5-6 and TRBJ2-3, with 11 bases aligning to TRBD2. The CDR3 covers 16 residues. The V and J ends lost 0 bases and 3 bases, in that order; junction bases with no gene match: 3. Germline CDR1 is SGHDT and CDR2 is YYEEEE. CDR3 in amino acids: CASSLAASGRTDTQYF. CDR3 coding DNA: TGTGCCAGCAGCTTGGCGGCTAGCGGGAGGACAGATACGCAGTATTTT.

The V and J genes are TRBV6-6 and TRBJ2-3, with unresolved D. This CDR3 has 12 amino acids. Germline V lookup: CDR1 MNHNY, CDR2 SVGAGI (reference sequence). Trimming shortened V by 0 bases and J by 5 bases, and 3 bases separated the two germline ends. The CDR3 coding sequence is TGTGCCAGCAGTTACTCCGGAGATACGCAGTATTTT. The encoded protein is CASSYSGDTQYF.

This clone appeared once. V and J are TRBV5-1 and TRBJ1-2; no clear D. The CDR3 has 14 residues. The V end lost 1 base, the J end lost 6 bases, and 13 bases lay between the germline ends. From germline, CDR1 is SGHRS and CDR2 YFSETQ. The CDR3 DNA follows: TGCGCCAGCAGCTTGCCCCAACTCTCGGATGGCTACACCTTC. Amino acid sequence: CASSLPQLSDGYTF.

This chain connects TRBV4-1 to TRBJ1-5; 7 positions agree with TRBD1. The CDR3 extends over 15 amino acids. V was pared by 0 bases and J by 7 bases, with 6 bases of the junction left unmatched. Per the germline V gene, CDR1 is MGHRA and CDR2 is YSYEKL. The CDR3 here is CASSQDRDRTQPQHF. The CDR3 DNA follows: TGCGCCAGCAGCCAAGACCGGGACAGAACACAGCCCCAGCATTTT.

The chain carries TRBV30 and TRBJ2-3; 12 bases are a match to TRBD2. Germline V lookup: CDR1 GTSNPN, CDR2 SVGIG (reference sequence). The CDR3 is 15 residues long. V dropped 4 bases and J dropped 4; count of bases not matched to a gene: 6. For the CDR3, the DNA is TGTGCCTGGACGCCTCTAGCGGGGGGGCCAGATACGCAGTATTTT. Protein product: CAWTPLAGGPDTQYF.

This rearrangement joins TRBV7-2 to TRBJ1-2, with D perhaps TRBD1 (6 bases). The CDR3 consists of 12 residues. Germline V gene lookup returns CDR1 SGHTA and CDR2 FQGNSA. V was pared by 6 bases and J by 8 bases, with 13 bases between. This chain's CDR3 is CASRFGQRGYTF. The CDR3 DNA is TGTGCCAGCAGGTTTGGACAGAGGGGCTACACCTTC.

The rearrangement joins TRBV4-2 to TRBJ2-1; 11 nucleotides agree with TRBD1. The trim removed 3 bases at V and 9 bases at J, leaving 7 bases unmatched. CDR1 and CDR2 from the germline V gene are LGHNA and YNFKEQ. The CDR3 runs to 15 residues. The CDR3 loop reads CASSQGDRGFGEQFF. Written as DNA, the CDR3 is TGTGCCAGCAGCCAGGGGGACAGGGGGTTCGGTGAGCAGTTCTTC.

The gene calls are TRBV27 and TRBJ2-4; TRBD1 might be the D (6 bases). Trimming took 4 bases from V and 3 from J, leaving 10 bases between them. The length of the CDR3 is 14 residues. Germline assignment: CDR1 MNHEY and CDR2 SMNVEV (reference sequence). CDR3 loop: CASSSQGSKNIQYF. CDR3 bases: TGTGCCAGCAGTTCGCAGGGGAGCAAAAACATTCAGTACTTC.

The CDR3 spells CASSSAGGGEKFGELFF. In nucleotides, the CDR3 is TGTGCCAGCAGCTCGGCGGGGGGCGGAGAGAAATTCGGGGAGCTGTTTTTT. The J gene is TRBJ2-2, the V gene TRBV5-6; 8 nucleotides agree with TRBD2. This CDR3 spans 17 amino acids. The germline CDR1 and CDR2 sequences are SGHDT and YYEEEE. The trim removed 3 bases at V and 7 bases at J, leaving 14 bases unmatched. Complete variable domain (other parts from reference TRBV5-6 and TRBJ2-2): DAGVTQSPTHLIKTRGQQVTLRCSPKSGHDTVSWYQQALGQGPQFIFQYYEEEERQRGNFPDRFSGHQFPNYSSELNVNALLLGDSALYLCASSSAGGGEKFGELFFGEGSRLTVL.

The rearrangement joins TRBV6-5 to TRBJ2-1; 8 bases are a match to TRBD1. The CDR3 is made up of 16 amino acids. The germline V gene has CDR1 MNHEY and CDR2 SVGAGI. V lost 2 bases to trimming and J lost 12 bases; unmatched junction nucleotides: 15. The CDR3, as DNA: TGTGCCAGCAGTTACGAGGACAGGGCGACCGCCGGGGGGCAGTTCTTC. Protein sequence: CASSYEDRATAGGQFF.

This clone occurred a few times. This rearrangement joins TRBV2 to TRBJ1-1; 10 bases align to TRBD1. This CDR3 spans 14 amino acids. After removal of 7 bases from V and 5 bases from J, the junction contained 7 bases not matched to a gene. Germline CDR1 reads SNHLY; CDR2 reads FYNNEI. CDR3 sequence (DNA): TGTGCCAGCACTAGGACAGGGGGAGAAACTGAAGCTTTCTTT. Protein product: CASTRTGGETEAFF.

The gene calls are TRBV28 and TRBJ2-7; weak D call: TRBD1 (7 bases). Trimming removed 2 bases at V and 0 bases at J, with 14 bases between. CDR3 length: 16 amino acids. Germline CDR1 is MDHEN and CDR2 is SYDVKM. The CDR3 loop reads CASSLGGTASSYEQYF. The CDR3 DNA is TGTGCCAGCAGTTTAGGAGGGACAGCCAGCTCCTACGAGCAGTACTTC.

This chain links TRBV5-1 with TRBJ1-4; 9 bases agree with TRBD1. With V trimmed by 3 bases and J by 4 bases, 1 base remained unmatched. The CDR3 is made up of 14 amino acids. Germline CDR1 and CDR2: SGHRS and YFSETQ. The DNA of the CDR3 is TGCGCCAGCAGCTGGACAGGGGTTAATGAAAAACTGTTTTTT. It specifies CASSWTGVNEKLFF.

The J gene is TRBJ2-7, the V gene TRBV28, with 11 bases that match TRBD1. The germline CDR1 and CDR2 sequences are MDHEN and SYDVKM. J gave up 3 bases and V 7 bases, and 5 bases lay outside the gene matches. This CDR3 comprises 14 residues. The chain's CDR3 is CASNTGQGVYEQYF. The CDR3, as DNA: TGTGCCAGCAACACGGGACAGGGGGTCTACGAGCAGTACTTC.

This chain links TRBV5-8 with TRBJ2-2, with D possibly matching TRBD2 (5 bases). The V and J ends lost 0 bases and 1 base respectively, with 7 bases between them. CDR3 length equals 15 residues. The germline V gene encodes CDR1 SGHTS and CDR2 YDEGEE. CDR3 sequence: CASSLGAGNTGELFF. The CDR3 nucleotides are TGTGCCAGCAGCTTGGGGGCGGGGAACACCGGGGAGCTGTTTTTT.

About this clone itself: This specimen includes other DNA sequences encoding the same CDR3. The J gene is TRBJ1-1, the V gene TRBV30; D remains unclear. The V gene's germline CDR1 is GTSNPN and CDR2 SVGIG (reference sequence). The CDR3 has 11 residues. V was cut by 4 bases and J by 1 base, with 4 bases left in between. CDR3 nucleotide sequence: TGTGCCTGGACTAAGAACACTGAAGCTTTCTTT. It codes for CAWTKNTEAFF.

The V gene is TRBV28, the J gene TRBJ2-3, with 8 nucleotides matching TRBD2. The trim removed 5 bases at V and 6 bases at J, leaving 13 bases unmatched. Germline V gene lookup returns CDR1 MDHEN and CDR2 SYDVKM. The CDR3 is 16 amino acids. In nucleotides, the CDR3 is TGTGCCAGCAGTGGGGGGGGAGCGGGAGCACGGGATACGCAGTATTTT. Translation gives CASSGGGAGARDTQYF.

This chain connects TRBV5-6 to TRBJ2-5, with D perhaps TRBD1 (6 bases). In germline, CDR1 is SGHDT, CDR2 YYEEEE. The CDR3 has 17 residues. Trimming stripped 4 bases from V and 2 bases from J, with 21 bases between. The CDR3 DNA reads as TGTGCCAGCAGCGGGCGACAACAGGGCAGGGGACAAGAGACCCAGTACTTC. Its translation: CASSGRQQGRGQETQYF. The full variable domain, rest sourced from reference TRBV5-6 and TRBJ2-5, is DAGVTQSPTHLIKTRGQQVTLRCSPKSGHDTVSWYQQALGQGPQFIFQYYEEEERQRGNFPDRFSGHQFPNYSSELNVNALLLGDSALYLCASSGRQQGRGQETQYFGPGTRLLVL.

The rearrangement uses TRBV7-9 and TRBJ2-3; 10 bases match TRBD2. This CDR3 is 16 amino acids long. Germline V gene sequence: CDR1 SEHNR, CDR2 FQNEAQ (reference sequence). V trimming: 5 bases; J trimming: 0 bases; junction bases outside the gene matches: 5. The CDR3 protein is CASSPLTSGSTDTQYF. In nucleotides, the CDR3 is TGTGCCAGCAGCCCACTGACTAGCGGGAGCACAGATACGCAGTATTTT. Full variable domain (rest looked up from reference TRBV7-9 and TRBJ2-3): DTGVSQNPRHKITKRGQNVTFRCDPISEHNRLYWYRQTLGQGPEFLTYFQNEAQLEKSRLLSDRFSAERPKGSFSTLEIQRTEQGDSAMYLCASSPLTSGSTDTQYFGPGTRLTVL.